This T cell receptor (beta chain) was sequenced for a study of metastatic and nonmetastatic thyroid tumors. Study summary: For malignant and benign thyroid patients, tumor or nodule tissue and blood were the sources whose repertoires were compared.

The CDR3 is 15 amino acids. V lost 2 bases and J 8 bases, leaving 15 bases between the germline ends. In germline, CDR1 is MNHNY, CDR2 SVGAGI (reference sequence). Original data processing: The authors used CDR3 differences across clinicopathological groups to build a distant-metastasis classifier for papillary thyroid cancer. TCRdb re-analyzed the PCR reads through MiXCR. These V and J calls originate from TCRdb's pipeline instead of the authors' own analysis. The sample gives more than 4,000 clones, around 30% of which show up once; roughly 29% is in the top ten. Study observations and caveats: Across blood and tumor, TCR beta diversity in malignant thyroid tumors was reportedly significantly higher than in benign nodules.

This clone showed up just a few times. Its specificity is unknown. Not a single patient had been given any form of treatment at any point before undergoing thyroid surgery. The V gene is TRBV6-6, the J gene TRBJ1-4; D call uncertain. The sequenced material came from adjacent normal tissue. The receptor's source is a female donor with papillary thyroid cancer or a benign thyroid nodule (not recorded which). Some clones in this sample may be carry-over from other donors' samples. The CDR3 DNA is TGTGCCAGCAGTTACCCACAGAGGTTCGGGGAAAAACTGTTTTTT. This sequence encodes CASSYPQRFGEKLFF.